These 10 T cell receptor beta chains were sequenced from one sample in a study of cytomegalovirus exposure and HLA in healthy donors. In the PCR, 60 Vbeta and 13 Jbeta primers were used. Here immunoSEQ multiplex PCR was the method, and the copy in TCRdb shows in-frame clones only, minus some. The sample lists more than 140,000 clones, approximately 71% occurring once. Sequenced input: PBMCs. These receptors originate from a man aged 35 to 55 in good health and CMV-seronegative.

In its sample, this clone was seen a few times. The V and J genes are TRBV7-9 and TRBJ2-5; 11 bases fit TRBD1. CDR3 length: 14 residues. Per germline, CDR1 SEHNR and CDR2 FQNEAQ (reference sequence). V gave up 5 bases and J gave up 5 bases; unmatched junction bases: 4. The CDR3 protein is CASSARTGGETQYF. The CDR3 DNA follows: TGTGCCAGCAGCGCCCGGACAGGGGGCGAGACCCAGTACTTC.

The chain's CDR3 is CASSGAIGEAFF. CDR3 sequence (DNA): TGTGCCAGCAGCGGGGCGATAGGCGAAGCTTTCTTT. The chain uses TRBV9 and TRBJ1-1; D uncertain. Trimming pared 3 bases from V and 8 bases from J, leaving 11 bases between. This CDR3 contains 12 residues. Germline V CDR1 and CDR2: SGDLS, YYNGEE.

In its sample, this clone was seen once. The rearrangement joins TRBV29-1 to TRBJ1-2, with 8 bases identical to TRBD1. V lost 6 bases and J lost 8; bases outside the gene matches: 8. The CDR3 has 12 amino acids. CDR1 is SQVTM, CDR2 ANQGSEA, per germline. This chain's CDR3 is CSVDDRGRGYTF. In nucleotides, the CDR3 is TGCAGCGTCGATGACAGGGGCAGGGGCTACACCTTC.

Only a few counts were recorded for this clone. The V call is TRBV4-3, the J call TRBJ1-2; D might be TRBD1 (5 bases). V gave up 0 bases and J gave up 4 bases, with 9 bases separating them. CDR3 length: 14 amino acids. The germline V gene has CDR1 LGHNA and CDR2 YSLEER. The CDR3 coding sequence is TGCGCCAGCAGCCAAGAGGGCAGGGCCTATGGCTACACCTTC. It is translated as CASSQEGRAYGYTF.

This clone was recorded a few times. One junction end disagrees with the germline gene, perhaps due to a read error. This chain joins TRBV6-1 and TRBJ1-3; D remains unclear. There are 15 residues in the CDR3. Germline CDR1 is MNHNS and CDR2 is SASEGT. The CDR3 loop reads CASSATRGFPHNRGF. The CDR3, as DNA: TGTGCCAGCAGCGCTACACGGGGATTTCCACACAATCGGGGTTTT.

The V and J genes are TRBV13 and TRBJ2-7; 11 bases line up with TRBD2. The junction had 9 bases not matched to a gene; V was cut back by 5 bases and J by 0 bases. CDR1 and CDR2 from the germline V gene are PRHDT and FYEKMQ (reference sequence). The CDR3 is 17 residues long. CDR3 loop: CASSRPSGLAVSYEQYF. In DNA, the CDR3 is TGTGCCAGCAGCCGACCCTCGGGACTAGCGGTCTCCTACGAGCAGTACTTC.

The genes are TRBV9 and TRBJ2-7, with D tentatively TRBD2 (6 bases). Germline CDR1 is SGDLS and CDR2 is YYNGEE. This CDR3 has 11 amino acids. Trimming removed 3 bases from V and 5 bases from J, with 6 bases in between. Written as DNA, the CDR3 is TGTGCCAGCAGCGCGGGGGACGAGCAGTACTTC. Translation gives CASSAGDEQYF.

This chain uses TRBV7-2 with TRBJ2-3, with TRBD2 matching over 12 bases. This CDR3 is built from 17 residues. J lost 4 bases, V lost 3 bases, and 8 bases had no gene match. CDR1 and CDR2 from the germline V gene are SGHTA and FQGNSA. The CDR3 sequence: CASSFLLAGGRSDTQYF. The CDR3 DNA reads as TGTGCCAGCAGCTTCCTACTAGCGGGGGGTAGGTCAGATACGCAGTATTTT.

The J gene is TRBJ1-1, the V gene TRBV7-8; D not certain. Trimming cost V 6 bases and J 4 bases, with 27 bases left between them. The germline CDR1 and CDR2 sequences are SGHVS and FQNEAQ. CDR3 length equals 18 residues. The CDR3 sequence: CASSPLKGNRLSGTEAFF. The CDR3 bases are TGTGCCAGCAGTCCACTAAAAGGGAACCGGCTAAGCGGCACTGAAGCTTTCTTT.

The chain has TRBV5-4 and TRBJ2-2, with 7 bases that match TRBD1. The CDR3 totals 13 residues. With 5 bases clipped from V and 5 bases from J, the junction kept 3 bases outside the gene matches. The germline gives CDR1 SGHNT, CDR2 YYREEE (reference sequence). This chain's CDR3 is CASRRQGTGELFF. The CDR3 DNA reads TGTGCCAGCAGGAGACAGGGAACCGGGGAGCTGTTTTTT.